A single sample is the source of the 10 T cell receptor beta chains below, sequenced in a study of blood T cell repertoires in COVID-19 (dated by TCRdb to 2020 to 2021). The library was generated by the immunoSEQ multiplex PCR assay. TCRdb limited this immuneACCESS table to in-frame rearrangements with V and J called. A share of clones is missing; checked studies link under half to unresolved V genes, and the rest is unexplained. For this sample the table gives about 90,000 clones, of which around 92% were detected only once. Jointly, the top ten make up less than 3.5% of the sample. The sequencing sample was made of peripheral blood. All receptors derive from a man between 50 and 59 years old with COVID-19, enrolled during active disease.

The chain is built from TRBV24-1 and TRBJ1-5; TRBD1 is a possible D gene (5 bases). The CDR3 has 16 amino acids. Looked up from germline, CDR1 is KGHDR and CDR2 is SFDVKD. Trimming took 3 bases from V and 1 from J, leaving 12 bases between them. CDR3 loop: CATSDRDGGSNQPQHF. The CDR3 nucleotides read TGTGCCACCAGTGATCGGGACGGGGGGAGCAATCAGCCCCAGCATTTT.

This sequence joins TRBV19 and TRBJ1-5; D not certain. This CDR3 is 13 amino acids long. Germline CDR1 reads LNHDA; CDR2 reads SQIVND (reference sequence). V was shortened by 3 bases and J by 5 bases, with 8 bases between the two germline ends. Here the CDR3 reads CASSISPDQPQHF. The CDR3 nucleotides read TGTGCCAGTAGTATTTCCCCCGATCAGCCCCAGCATTTT.

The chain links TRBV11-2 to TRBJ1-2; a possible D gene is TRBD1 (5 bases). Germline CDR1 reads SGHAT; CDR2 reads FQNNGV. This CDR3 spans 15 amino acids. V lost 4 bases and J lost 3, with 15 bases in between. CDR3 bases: TGTGCCAGCAGCTCCGGACAAAGACGGGACTATGGCTACACCTTC. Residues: CASSSGQRRDYGYTF. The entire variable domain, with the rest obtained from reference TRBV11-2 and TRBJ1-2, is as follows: EAGVAQSPRYKIIEKRQSVAFWCNPISGHATLYWYQQILGQGPKLLIQFQNNGVVDDSQLPKDRFSAERLKGVDSTLKIQPAKLEDSAVYLCASSSGQRRDYGYTFGSGTRLTVV.

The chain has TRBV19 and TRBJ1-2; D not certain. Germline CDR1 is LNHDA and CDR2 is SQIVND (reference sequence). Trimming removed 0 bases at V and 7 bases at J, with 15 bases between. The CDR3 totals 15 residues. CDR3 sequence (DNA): TGTGCCAGTAGTATAGATTCTTCGACAAAAGGTGGCTACACCTTC. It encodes CASSIDSSTKGGYTF.

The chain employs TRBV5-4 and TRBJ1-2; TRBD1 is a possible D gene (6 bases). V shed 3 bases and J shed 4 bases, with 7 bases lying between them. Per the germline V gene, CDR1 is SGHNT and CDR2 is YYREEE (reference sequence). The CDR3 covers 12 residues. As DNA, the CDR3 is TGTGCCAGCAGCTCGGACAGCTATGGCTACACCTTC. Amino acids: CASSSDSYGYTF.

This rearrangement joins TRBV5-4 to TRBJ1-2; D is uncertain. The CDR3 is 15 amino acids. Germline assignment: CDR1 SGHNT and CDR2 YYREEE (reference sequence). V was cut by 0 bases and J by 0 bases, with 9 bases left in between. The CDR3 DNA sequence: TGTGCCAGCAGCTTGGAGGCGGGAGCTAACTATGGCTACACCTTC. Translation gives CASSLEAGANYGYTF.

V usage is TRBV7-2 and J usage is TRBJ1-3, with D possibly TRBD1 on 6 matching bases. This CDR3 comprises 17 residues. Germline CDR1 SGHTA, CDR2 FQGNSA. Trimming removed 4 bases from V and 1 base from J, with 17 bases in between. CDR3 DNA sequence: TGTGCCAGCAGCTGGGGCGGGGGCCCTACATCTGGAAACACCATATATTTT. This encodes CASSWGGGPTSGNTIYF. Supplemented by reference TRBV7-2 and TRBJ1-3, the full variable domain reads GAGVSQSPSNKVTEKGKDVELRCDPISGHTALYWYRQSLGQGLEFLIYFQGNSAPDKSGLPSDRFSAERTGGSVSTLTIQRTQQEDSAVYLCASSWGGGPTSGNTIYFGEGSWLTVV.

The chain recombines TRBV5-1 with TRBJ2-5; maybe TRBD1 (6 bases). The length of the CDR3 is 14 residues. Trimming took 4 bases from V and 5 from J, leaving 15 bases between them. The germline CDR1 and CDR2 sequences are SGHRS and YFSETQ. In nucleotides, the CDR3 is TGCGCCAGCAGCCCTACAGGGAACCGGGAGACCCAGTACTTC. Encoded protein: CASSPTGNRETQYF.

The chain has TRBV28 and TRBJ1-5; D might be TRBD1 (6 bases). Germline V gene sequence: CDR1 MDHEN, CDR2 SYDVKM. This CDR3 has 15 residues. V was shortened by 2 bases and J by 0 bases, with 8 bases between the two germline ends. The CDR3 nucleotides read TGTGCCAGCAGTTTACGACAGGATAGCAATCAGCCCCAGCATTTT. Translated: CASSLRQDSNQPQHF.

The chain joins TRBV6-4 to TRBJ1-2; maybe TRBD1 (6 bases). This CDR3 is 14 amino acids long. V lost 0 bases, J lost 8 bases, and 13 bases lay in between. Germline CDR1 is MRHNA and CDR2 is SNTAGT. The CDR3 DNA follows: TGTGCCAGCAGTGACTCCGGGGGGCTGGAAGGCTACACCTTC. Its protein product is CASSDSGGLEGYTF.